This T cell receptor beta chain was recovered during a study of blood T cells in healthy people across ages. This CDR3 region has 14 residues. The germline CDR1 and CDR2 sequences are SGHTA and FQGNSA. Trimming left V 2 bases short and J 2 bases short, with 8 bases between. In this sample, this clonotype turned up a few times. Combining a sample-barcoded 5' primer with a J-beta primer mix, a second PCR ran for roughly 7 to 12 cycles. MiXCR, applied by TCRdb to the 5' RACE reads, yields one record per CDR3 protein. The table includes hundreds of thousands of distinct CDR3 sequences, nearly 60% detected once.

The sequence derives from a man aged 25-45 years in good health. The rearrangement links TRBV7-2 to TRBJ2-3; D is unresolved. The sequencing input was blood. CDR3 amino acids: CASSLNLLTDTQYF. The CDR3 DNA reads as TGTGCCAGCAGCTTAAATCTGCTCACAGATACGCAGTATTTT. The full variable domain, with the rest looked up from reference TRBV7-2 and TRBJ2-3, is GAGVSQSPSNKVTEKGKDVELRCDPISGHTALYWYRQSLGQGLEFLIYFQGNSAPDKSGLPSDRFSAERTGGSVSTLTIQRTQQEDSAVYLCASSLNLLTDTQYFGPGTRLTVL.